One sample yielded the 27 T cell receptor beta chains listed below, sequenced in a study of blood T cell repertoires in COVID-19. Clones were read by immunoSEQ multiplex PCR, and TCRdb kept only the in-frame ones, dropping some. Of more than 20,000 clones in the sample, roughly 86% were seen once. The sample consisted of peripheral blood. Receptors were obtained from a man aged 50 or older with active COVID-19.

This rearrangement joins TRBV19 to TRBJ2-2, with TRBD1 matching 8 bases. In germline, CDR1 is LNHDA, CDR2 SQIVND (reference sequence). V dropped 6 bases and J dropped 4; count of bases not matched to a gene: 4. The CDR3 is 14 amino acids. DNA of the CDR3: TGTGCCAGTAGGGCGACAGGGGTCACCGGGGAGCTGTTTTTT. It is translated as CASRATGVTGELFF.

Only a few counts were recorded for this clone. The chain uses TRBV7-2 and TRBJ1-5; the D gene is possibly TRBD1 (6 bases). The CDR3 has 15 residues. Between the trimmed V and J ends, which lost 0 bases and 3 bases, there was a span of 9 bases. Per germline, CDR1 SGHTA and CDR2 FQGNSA. The CDR3 reads CASSLAWGPNQPQHF. The CDR3 DNA sequence: TGTGCCAGCAGCTTAGCGTGGGGGCCCAATCAGCCCCAGCATTTT.

The gene calls are TRBV15 and TRBJ2-1; D remains unclear. The V end lost 1 base, the J end lost 9 bases, and 7 bases lay between the germline ends. Per germline, CDR1 LNHNV and CDR2 YYDKDF (reference sequence). There are 12 residues in the CDR3. CDR3 sequence reads: CATSRAGGEQFF. The CDR3 coding sequence is TGTGCCACCAGCAGAGCCGGCGGTGAGCAGTTCTTC. The whole variable domain, filled in from reference TRBV15 and TRBJ2-1, reads DAMVIQNPRYQVTQFGKPVTLSCSQTLNHNVMYWYQQKSSQAPKLLFHYYDKDFNNEADTPDNFQSRRPNTSFCFLDIRSPGLGDTAMYLCATSRAGGEQFFGPGTRLTVL.

This rearrangement joins TRBV30 to TRBJ2-3, with D possibly being TRBD2 (6 bases). CDR1 is GTSNPN, CDR2 SVGIG, per germline (reference sequence). CDR3 length: 16 amino acids. V was shortened by 3 bases and J by 2 bases, with 18 bases between the two germline ends. CDR3 bases: TGTGCCTGGAGCCAGGACTACGCAGGACCCACAGATACGCAGTATTTT. Amino acid sequence: CAWSQDYAGPTDTQYF.

The chain couples TRBV7-2 to TRBJ2-5, with 7 bases fitting TRBD1. V gave up 2 bases and J gave up 2 bases; unmatched junction bases: 8. CDR1 is SGHTA and CDR2 is FQGNSA in the germline V gene. The CDR3 contains 16 residues. The chain's CDR3 is CASSLRGQGGQETQYF. Written as DNA, the CDR3 is TGTGCCAGCAGCTTAAGGGGGCAGGGCGGTCAAGAGACCCAGTACTTC.

J is TRBJ2-7 and V is TRBV7-9; 11 bases match TRBD2. The CDR3 covers 16 residues. The germline CDR1 and CDR2 sequences are SEHNR and FQNEAQ (reference sequence). V gave up 6 bases and J gave up 0 bases; unmatched junction bases: 7. CDR3 in amino acids: CASSLAGGGLSYEQYF. CDR3 DNA: TGTGCCAGCAGTCTAGCGGGAGGAGGCCTCTCCTACGAGCAGTACTTC. The full variable domain, its missing parts supplied by reference TRBV7-9 and TRBJ2-7, is DTGVSQNPRHKITKRGQNVTFRCDPISEHNRLYWYRQTLGQGPEFLTYFQNEAQLEKSRLLSDRFSAERPKGSFSTLEIQRTEQGDSAMYLCASSLAGGGLSYEQYFGPGTRLTVT.

This clone has a handful of counts. V and J are TRBV19 and TRBJ1-5, with 7 bases lining up with TRBD1. The germline gives CDR1 LNHDA, CDR2 SQIVND (reference sequence). The CDR3 has 16 residues. V shed 3 bases and J 5 bases; nucleotides not matched to a gene: 10. CDR3 in DNA: TGTGCCAGTAGTATGGTACAGGGGATTGGGCATCAGCCCCAGCATTTT. It encodes CASSMVQGIGHQPQHF.

As DNA, the CDR3 is TGTGCCTGGAGTGGGACAGGGGGAAGCTACGAGCAGTACTTC. Amino acid sequence: CAWSGTGGSYEQYF. V and J are TRBV30 and TRBJ2-7, with TRBD1 matching 10 bases. V gave up 1 base and J gave up 3 bases; unmatched junction bases: 3. This CDR3 comprises 14 residues. Germline-derived CDR1 and CDR2 are GTSNPN and SVGIG (reference sequence).

The chain uses TRBV6-5 and TRBJ2-1, with 7 bases lining up with TRBD2. Losses at the gene ends were 6 bases for V and 0 bases for J; bases not matched to a gene: 5. CDR3 size: 15 residues. CDR1 and CDR2 from the germline V gene are MNHEY and SVGAGI. For the CDR3, the DNA is TGTGCCAGCAGGCGGGGGTTCCGCTCCTACAATGAGCAGTTCTTC. Translated: CASRRGFRSYNEQFF.

V is TRBV18 and J is TRBJ2-3; 7 bases are a match to TRBD2. The CDR3 extends over 15 amino acids. V lost 5 bases to trimming and J lost 2 bases; unmatched junction nucleotides: 7. Germline CDR1 reads KGHSH; CDR2 reads LQKENI. CDR3 residues: CASSRRDYNTDTQYF. CDR3 coding DNA: TGTGCCAGCTCAAGGCGGGACTACAACACAGATACGCAGTATTTT.

This chain links TRBV7-2 with TRBJ2-5; a possible D gene is TRBD2 (6 bases). Trimming removed 8 bases at V and 5 bases at J, with 12 bases between. CDR3 size: 12 residues. The germline gives CDR1 SGHTA, CDR2 FQGNSA. DNA of the CDR3: TGTGCCAGCGGAACTAGCAGCGAGACCCAGTACTTC. Translating gives CASGTSSETQYF.

This clone is labeled medium-sized (0.01 to 0.1%). CDR3 loop: CASSVEGLEGYNEQFF. The CDR3 coding sequence is TGTGCCAGCAGCGTAGAGGGACTAGAAGGCTACAATGAGCAGTTCTTC. V gene TRBV9 combines with J gene TRBJ2-1; 8 nucleotides line up with TRBD2. CDR3 length equals 16 residues. After removal of 0 bases from V and 3 bases from J, the junction contained 5 bases not matched to a gene. Germline V gene sequence: CDR1 SGDLS, CDR2 YYNGEE.

The gene calls are TRBV7-8 and TRBJ2-7; a weak D match, TRBD1 (6 bases). The V and J ends lost 3 bases and 3 bases respectively, with 15 bases between them. This CDR3 region has 15 residues. CDR1 is SGHVS, CDR2 FQNEAQ, per germline. CDR3 region: CASSFGRAGVYEQYF. DNA of the CDR3: TGTGCCAGCAGCTTTGGCCGAGCAGGGGTCTACGAGCAGTACTTC. Full variable domain (outside the CDR3, taken from reference TRBV7-8 and TRBJ2-7): GAGVSQSPRYKVAKRGQDVALRCDPISGHVSLFWYQQALGQGPEFLTYFQNEAQLDKSGLPSDRFFAERPEGSVSTLKIQRTQQEDSAVYLCASSFGRAGVYEQYFGPGTRLTVT.

This chain links TRBV4-1 with TRBJ1-4, with D maybe TRBD1 (5 bases). The CDR3 is made up of 13 amino acids. Between the trimmed V and J ends, which lost 0 bases and 8 bases, there was a span of 7 bases. The germline V gene encodes CDR1 MGHRA and CDR2 YSYEKL. CDR3 protein: CASSQETVEKLFF. DNA for the CDR3: TGCGCCAGCAGCCAAGAGACAGTCGAAAAACTGTTTTTT.

This chain links TRBV12-3 or TRBV12-4 with TRBJ2-1; D remains ambiguous. The CDR3 is made up of 12 amino acids. The V gene lost 8 bases and the J gene lost 3 bases, with 8 bases spanning the gap. The CDR3 DNA sequence: TGTGCCAGCGCGACTGACTACAATGAGCAGTTCTTC. The encoded protein is CASATDYNEQFF.

This sequence joins TRBV9 and TRBJ2-1; TRBD2 matches at 11 bases. CDR3 length: 19 residues. The trim removed 0 bases at V and 7 bases at J, leaving 15 bases unmatched. From germline, CDR1 is SGDLS and CDR2 YYNGEE. CDR3 region: CASSVGGSGGALTRNEQFF. In nucleotides, the CDR3 is TGTGCCAGCAGCGTAGGTGGTAGCGGGGGGGCCCTAACGAGAAATGAGCAGTTCTTC.

This clone has a single count. The V and J genes are TRBV6-5 and TRBJ2-7, with 9 bases matching TRBD2. The trim removed 5 bases at V and 2 bases at J, leaving 4 bases unmatched. This CDR3 is 14 amino acids long. CDR1 is MNHEY and CDR2 is SVGAGI in the germline V gene. This chain's CDR3 is CASSRQRGAYEQYF. As DNA, the CDR3 is TGTGCCAGCAGTCGTCAGCGGGGGGCCTACGAGCAGTACTTC.

This clone was counted between two and nine times. The chain joins TRBV11-3 to TRBJ2-7; no clear D gene. The CDR3 length is 18 residues. The V gene's germline CDR1 is SGHNT and CDR2 YENEEA. V was cut by 0 bases and J by 0 bases, with 18 bases left in between. The CDR3 loop reads CASSLEWVAQANSYEQYF. The CDR3, as DNA: TGTGCCAGCAGCTTAGAATGGGTGGCCCAGGCTAACTCCTACGAGCAGTACTTC.

The chain joins TRBV24-1 to TRBJ2-1; D unclear. Germline lookup yields CDR1 KGHDR and CDR2 SFDVKD. V lost 9 bases and J lost 4, with 6 bases in between. The CDR3 is made up of 11 amino acids. The chain's CDR3 is CATGSYNEQFF. DNA of the CDR3: TGTGCCACCGGCAGTTACAATGAGCAGTTCTTC.

J is TRBJ2-5 and V is TRBV5-6; TRBD1 matches 8 bases. The CDR3 loop spans 14 amino acids. Trimming took 4 bases from V and 5 from J; bases not matched to a gene: 7. Germline CDR1 SGHDT, CDR2 YYEEEE. In DNA, the CDR3 is TGTGCCAGCAGCGGAACCGACAGGGGCGAGACCCAGTACTTC. It encodes CASSGTDRGETQYF. Full variable domain (missing parts from reference TRBV5-6 and TRBJ2-5): DAGVTQSPTHLIKTRGQQVTLRCSPKSGHDTVSWYQQALGQGPQFIFQYYEEEERQRGNFPDRFSGHQFPNYSSELNVNALLLGDSALYLCASSGTDRGETQYFGPGTRLLVL.

The chain carries TRBV5-4 and TRBJ1-1; D remains unclear. The CDR3 sequence is 14 residues long. From germline, CDR1 is SGHNT and CDR2 YYREEE (reference sequence). V was shortened by 0 bases and J by 2 bases, with 8 bases between the two germline ends. The CDR3 reads CASSLAVLNTEAFF. The CDR3 DNA follows: TGTGCCAGCAGCTTGGCCGTCTTAAACACTGAAGCTTTCTTT.

This chain uses TRBV3-1 (or the pseudogene TRBV3-2) with TRBJ2-1, with 12 bases lining up with TRBD2. From germline, CDR1 is LGHDT and CDR2 YNNKEL (reference sequence). The V gene end was trimmed by 2 bases and the J gene end by 8 bases; junction bases not matched to a gene: 4. The CDR3 length is 15 residues. The DNA of the CDR3 is TGTGCCAGCAGCCAAAGTTCTAGCGGGAGGGATGAGCAGTTCTTC. Amino acids: CASSQSSSGRDEQFF.

The V gene is TRBV6-2 or TRBV6-3, the J gene TRBJ1-2, with a possible D match to TRBD1 (5 bases). This CDR3 is built from 12 residues. V lost 5 bases and J 8 bases, leaving 12 bases between the germline ends. Looked up from germline, CDR1 is MNHEY and CDR2 is SVGEGT. CDR3 DNA: TGTGCCAGCAGTGAGAAACGGGGGGGCTACACCTTC. Its protein is CASSEKRGGYTF.

The CDR3 spells CASSQEAAPEQYF. For the CDR3, the DNA is TGTGCCAGCAGCCAAGAGGCTGCCCCCGAGCAGTACTTC. The chain employs TRBV3-1 (or the pseudogene TRBV3-2) and TRBJ2-7; D is unresolved. This CDR3 has 13 residues. Trimming left V 0 bases short and J 6 bases short, with 9 bases between. Germline V gene sequence: CDR1 LGHDT, CDR2 YNNKEL (reference sequence).

This chain links TRBV12-5 with TRBJ2-4; tentative D call: TRBD1 (5 bases). The CDR3 runs 14 residues. The germline V and J ends were trimmed by 6 bases and 8 bases, with 17 bases remaining between them. Germline V CDR1 and CDR2: LGHNT, FRNRAP. The CDR3 sequence is CASGQVISRDIQYF. Here the CDR3 DNA reads TGTGCTAGTGGACAGGTGATATCAAGGGACATTCAGTACTTC.

This clone was seen only a few times. The J gene is TRBJ2-3, the V gene TRBV13; 7 positions agree with TRBD2. Germline lookup yields CDR1 PRHDT and CDR2 FYEKMQ (reference sequence). This CDR3 spans 16 amino acids. The V segment lost 6 bases and the J segment 0 bases; nucleotides outside the gene matches: 9. The CDR3: CASRQWDYISTDTQYF. The CDR3 nucleotides read TGTGCCAGCAGACAATGGGACTACATAAGCACAGATACGCAGTATTTT.

The gene calls are TRBV5-4 and TRBJ2-5; D is unresolved. The CDR3 extends over 15 amino acids. V lost 0 bases and J 2 bases, leaving 11 bases between the germline ends. CDR1 is SGHNT, CDR2 YYREEE, per germline (reference sequence). CDR3 nucleotides: TGTGCCAGCAGCTTGGGACTGCTATCACAAGAGACCCAGTACTTC. Its translation is CASSLGLLSQETQYF.